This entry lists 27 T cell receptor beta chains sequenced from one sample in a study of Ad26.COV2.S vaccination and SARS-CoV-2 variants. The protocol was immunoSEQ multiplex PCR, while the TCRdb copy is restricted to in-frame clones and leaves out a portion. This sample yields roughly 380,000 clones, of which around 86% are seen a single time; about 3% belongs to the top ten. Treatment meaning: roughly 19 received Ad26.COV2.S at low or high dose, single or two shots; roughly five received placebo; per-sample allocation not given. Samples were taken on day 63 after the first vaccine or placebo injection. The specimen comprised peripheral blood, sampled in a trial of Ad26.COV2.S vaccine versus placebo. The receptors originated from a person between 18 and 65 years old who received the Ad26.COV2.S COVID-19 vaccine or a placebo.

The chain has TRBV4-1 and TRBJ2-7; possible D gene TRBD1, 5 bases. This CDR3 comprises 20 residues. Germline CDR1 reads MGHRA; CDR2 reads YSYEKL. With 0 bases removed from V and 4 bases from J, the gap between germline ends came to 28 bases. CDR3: CASSQDAADSYHYGDYEQYF. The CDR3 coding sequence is TGCGCCAGCAGCCAAGATGCTGCCGACAGCTATCATTATGGAGATTACGAGCAGTACTTC.

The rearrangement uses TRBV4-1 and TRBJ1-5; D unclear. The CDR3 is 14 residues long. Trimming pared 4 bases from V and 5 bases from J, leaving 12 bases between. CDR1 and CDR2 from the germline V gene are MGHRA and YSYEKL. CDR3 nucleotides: TGCGCCAGCAGCCCAAGAGGGTCGGATCAGCCCCAGCATTTT. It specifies CASSPRGSDQPQHF.

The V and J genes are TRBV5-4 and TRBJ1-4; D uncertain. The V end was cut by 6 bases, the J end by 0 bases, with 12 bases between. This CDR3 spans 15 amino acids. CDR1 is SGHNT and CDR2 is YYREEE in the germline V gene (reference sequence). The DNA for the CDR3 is TGTGCCAGCACCCCCGATTTGGCAACTAATGAAAAACTGTTTTTT. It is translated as CASTPDLATNEKLFF.

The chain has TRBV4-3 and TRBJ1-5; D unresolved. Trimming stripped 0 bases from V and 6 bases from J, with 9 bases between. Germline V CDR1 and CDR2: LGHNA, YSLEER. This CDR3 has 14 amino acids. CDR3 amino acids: CASSQDYTFQPQHF. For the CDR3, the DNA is TGCGCCAGCAGCCAAGACTATACCTTTCAGCCCCAGCATTTT.

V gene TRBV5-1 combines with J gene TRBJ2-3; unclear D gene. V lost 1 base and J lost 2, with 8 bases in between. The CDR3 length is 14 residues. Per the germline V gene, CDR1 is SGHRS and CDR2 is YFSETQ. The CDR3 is CASSLFTDTDTQYF. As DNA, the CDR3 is TGCGCCAGCAGCTTGTTCACAGACACAGATACGCAGTATTTT.

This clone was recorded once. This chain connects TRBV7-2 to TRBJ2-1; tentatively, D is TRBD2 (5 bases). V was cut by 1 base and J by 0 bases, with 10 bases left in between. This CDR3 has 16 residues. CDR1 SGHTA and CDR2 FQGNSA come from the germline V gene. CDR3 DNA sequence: TGTGCCAGCAGCTTAGGCCTCCGGGGCTCCTACAATGAGCAGTTCTTC. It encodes CASSLGLRGSYNEQFF.

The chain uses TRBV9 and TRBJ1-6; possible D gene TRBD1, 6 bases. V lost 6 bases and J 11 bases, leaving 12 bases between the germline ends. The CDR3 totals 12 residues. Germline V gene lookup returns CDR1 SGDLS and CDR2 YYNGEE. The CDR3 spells CASNRDTAPLHF. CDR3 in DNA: TGTGCCAGCAACAGGGATACTGCACCCCTCCACTTT. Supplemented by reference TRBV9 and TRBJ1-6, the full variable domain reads DSGVTQTPKHLITATGQRVTLRCSPRSGDLSVYWYQQSLDQGLQFLIQYYNGEERAKGNILERFSAQQFPDLHSELNLSSLELGDSALYFCASNRDTAPLHFGNGTRLTVT.

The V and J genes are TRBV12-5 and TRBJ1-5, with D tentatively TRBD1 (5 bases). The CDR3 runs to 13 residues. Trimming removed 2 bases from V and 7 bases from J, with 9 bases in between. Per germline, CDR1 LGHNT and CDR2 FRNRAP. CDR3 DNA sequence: TGTGCTAGTGGTTTGATGGGGGGGCAGCCCCAGCATTTT. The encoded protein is CASGLMGGQPQHF. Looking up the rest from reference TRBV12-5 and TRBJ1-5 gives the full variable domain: DARVTQTPRHKVTEMGQEVTMRCQPILGHNTVFWYRQTMMQGLELLAYFRNRAPLDDSGMPKDRFSAEMPDATLATLKIQPSEPRDSAVYFCASGLMGGQPQHFGDGTRLSIL.

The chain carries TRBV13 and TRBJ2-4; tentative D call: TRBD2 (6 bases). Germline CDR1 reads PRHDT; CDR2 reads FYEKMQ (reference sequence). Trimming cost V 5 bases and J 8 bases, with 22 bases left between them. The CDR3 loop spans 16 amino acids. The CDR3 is CASSVTGPHGGDIQYF. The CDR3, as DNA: TGTGCCAGCAGCGTTACCGGGCCCCACGGCGGGGACATTCAGTACTTC.

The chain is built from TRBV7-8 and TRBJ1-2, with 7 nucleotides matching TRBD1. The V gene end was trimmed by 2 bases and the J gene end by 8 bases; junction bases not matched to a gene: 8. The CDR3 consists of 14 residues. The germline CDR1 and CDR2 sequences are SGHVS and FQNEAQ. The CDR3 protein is CASSLIGQERGYTF. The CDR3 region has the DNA TGTGCCAGCAGCTTAATAGGACAGGAGAGAGGCTACACCTTC.

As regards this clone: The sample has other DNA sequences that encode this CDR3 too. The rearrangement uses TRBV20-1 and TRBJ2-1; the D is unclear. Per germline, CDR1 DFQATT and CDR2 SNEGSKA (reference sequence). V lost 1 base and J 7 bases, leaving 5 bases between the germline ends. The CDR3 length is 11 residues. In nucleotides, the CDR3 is TGCAGTGCTAGAGGCGTAAATGAGCAGTTCTTC. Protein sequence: CSARGVNEQFF.

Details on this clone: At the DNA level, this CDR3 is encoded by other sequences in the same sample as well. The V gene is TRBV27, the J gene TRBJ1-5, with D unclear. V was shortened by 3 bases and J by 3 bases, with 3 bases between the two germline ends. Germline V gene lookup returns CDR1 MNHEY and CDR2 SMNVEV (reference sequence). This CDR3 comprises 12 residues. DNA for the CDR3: TGTGCCAGCAGTTTTCTCAATCAGCCCCAGCATTTT. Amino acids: CASSFLNQPQHF.

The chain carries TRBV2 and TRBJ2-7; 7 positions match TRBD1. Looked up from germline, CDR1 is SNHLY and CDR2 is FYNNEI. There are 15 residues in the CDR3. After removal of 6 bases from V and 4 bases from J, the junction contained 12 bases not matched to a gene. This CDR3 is CASRWSRDRPYEQYF. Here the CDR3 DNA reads TGTGCCAGCAGGTGGTCTCGGGACAGACCATACGAGCAGTACTTC.

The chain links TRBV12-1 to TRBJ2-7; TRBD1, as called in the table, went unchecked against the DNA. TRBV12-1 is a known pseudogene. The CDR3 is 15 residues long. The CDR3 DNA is TGTGCCAGCAGCTTCCCGGGACAGGGGGCTAACGAGCAGTACTTC. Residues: CASSFPGQGANEQYF.

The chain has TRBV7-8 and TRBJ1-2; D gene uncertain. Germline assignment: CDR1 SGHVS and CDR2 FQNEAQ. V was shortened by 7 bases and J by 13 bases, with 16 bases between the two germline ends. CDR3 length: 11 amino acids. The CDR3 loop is CASTLGDGFTF. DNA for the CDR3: TGTGCCAGCACCCTAGGAGATGGTTTCACCTTC.

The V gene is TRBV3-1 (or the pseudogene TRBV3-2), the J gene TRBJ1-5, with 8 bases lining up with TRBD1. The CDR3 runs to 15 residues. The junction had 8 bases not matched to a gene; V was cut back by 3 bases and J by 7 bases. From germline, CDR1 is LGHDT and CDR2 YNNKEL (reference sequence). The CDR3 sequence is CASSQGTGYYQPQHF. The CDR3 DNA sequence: TGTGCCAGCAGCCAGGGGACAGGTTATTACCAGCCCCAGCATTTT.

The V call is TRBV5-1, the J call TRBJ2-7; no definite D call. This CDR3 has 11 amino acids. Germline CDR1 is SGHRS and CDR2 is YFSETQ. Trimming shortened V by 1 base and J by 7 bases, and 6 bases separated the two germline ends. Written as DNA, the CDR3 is TGCGCCAGCAGCTTGAACAGTGAGCAGTACTTC. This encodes CASSLNSEQYF.

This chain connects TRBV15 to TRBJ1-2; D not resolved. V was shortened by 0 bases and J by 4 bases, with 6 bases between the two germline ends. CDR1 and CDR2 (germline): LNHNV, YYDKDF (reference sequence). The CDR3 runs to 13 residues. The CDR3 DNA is TGTGCCACCAGCAGAGATTTTCCCTATGGCTACACCTTC. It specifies CATSRDFPYGYTF.

The CDR3 sequence is CASSYESGQGARGQPQHF. The DNA of the CDR3 is TGTGCCAGCAGTTACGAGTCGGGACAGGGGGCGCGGGGTCAGCCCCAGCATTTT. This chain uses TRBV6-2 or TRBV6-3 with TRBJ1-5; TRBD1 matches 12 bases. The CDR3 totals 18 residues. V gave up 2 bases and J gave up 6 bases; unmatched junction bases: 11. CDR1 and CDR2 from the germline V gene are MNHEY and SVGEGT.

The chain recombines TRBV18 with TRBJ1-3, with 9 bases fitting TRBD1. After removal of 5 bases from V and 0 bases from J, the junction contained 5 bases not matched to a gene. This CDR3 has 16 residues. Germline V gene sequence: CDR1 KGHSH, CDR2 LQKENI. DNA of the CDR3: TGTGCCAGCTCAGGACAGGGGTCCTTCTCTGGAAACACCATATATTTT. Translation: CASSGQGSFSGNTIYF.

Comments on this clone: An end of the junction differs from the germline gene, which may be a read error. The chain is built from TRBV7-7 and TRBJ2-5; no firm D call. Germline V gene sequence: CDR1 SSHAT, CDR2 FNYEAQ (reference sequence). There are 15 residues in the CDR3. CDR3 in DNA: TGTGCTAGCAGCTTAGGATTGGGCAAACAAGAGACCCAGTACTTC. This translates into CASSLGLGKQETQYF.

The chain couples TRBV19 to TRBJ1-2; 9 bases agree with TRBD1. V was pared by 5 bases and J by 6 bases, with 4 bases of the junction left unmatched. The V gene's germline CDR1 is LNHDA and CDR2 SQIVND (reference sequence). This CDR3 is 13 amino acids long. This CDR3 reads CASSWTGVDGYTF. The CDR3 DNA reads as TGTGCCAGTAGTTGGACAGGGGTCGATGGCTACACCTTC. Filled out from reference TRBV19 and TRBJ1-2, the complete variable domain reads DGGITQSPKYLFRKEGQNVTLSCEQNLNHDAMYWYRQDPGQGLRLIYYSQIVNDFQKGDIAEGYSVSREKKESFPLTVTSAQKNPTAFYLCASSWTGVDGYTFGSGTRLTVV.

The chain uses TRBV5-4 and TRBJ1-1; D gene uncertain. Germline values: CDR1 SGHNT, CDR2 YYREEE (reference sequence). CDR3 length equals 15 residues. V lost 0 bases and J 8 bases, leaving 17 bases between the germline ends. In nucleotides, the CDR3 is TGTGCCAGCAGCTTGGAAGGCGGCAGCGGCAGGGAAGCTTTCTTT. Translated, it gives CASSLEGGSGREAFF.

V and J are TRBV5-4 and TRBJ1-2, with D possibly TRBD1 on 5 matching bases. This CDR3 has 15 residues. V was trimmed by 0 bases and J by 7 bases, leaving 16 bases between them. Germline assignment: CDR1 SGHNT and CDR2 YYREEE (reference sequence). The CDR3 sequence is CASSLGGVGSLGYTF. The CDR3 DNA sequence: TGTGCCAGCAGCTTGGGAGGGGTCGGCTCGCTTGGCTACACCTTC.

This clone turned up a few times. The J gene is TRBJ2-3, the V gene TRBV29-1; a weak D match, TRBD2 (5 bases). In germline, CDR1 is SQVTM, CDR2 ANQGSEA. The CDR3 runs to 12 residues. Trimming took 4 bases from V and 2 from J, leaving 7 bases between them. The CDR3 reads CSVAGDTDTQYF. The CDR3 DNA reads TGCAGCGTTGCCGGGGACACAGATACGCAGTATTTT.

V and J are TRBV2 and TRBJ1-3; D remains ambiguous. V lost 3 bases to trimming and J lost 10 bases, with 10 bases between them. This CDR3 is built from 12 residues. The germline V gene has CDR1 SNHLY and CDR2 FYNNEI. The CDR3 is CASSDGSWTIYF. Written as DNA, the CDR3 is TGTGCCAGCAGTGATGGCAGTTGGACCATATATTTT.

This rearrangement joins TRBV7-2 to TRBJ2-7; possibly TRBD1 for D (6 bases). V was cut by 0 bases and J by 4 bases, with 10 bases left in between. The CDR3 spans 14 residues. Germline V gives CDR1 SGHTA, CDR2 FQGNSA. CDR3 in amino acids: CASSLAGQEYEQYF. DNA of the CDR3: TGTGCCAGCAGCTTAGCGGGACAAGAGTACGAGCAGTACTTC.